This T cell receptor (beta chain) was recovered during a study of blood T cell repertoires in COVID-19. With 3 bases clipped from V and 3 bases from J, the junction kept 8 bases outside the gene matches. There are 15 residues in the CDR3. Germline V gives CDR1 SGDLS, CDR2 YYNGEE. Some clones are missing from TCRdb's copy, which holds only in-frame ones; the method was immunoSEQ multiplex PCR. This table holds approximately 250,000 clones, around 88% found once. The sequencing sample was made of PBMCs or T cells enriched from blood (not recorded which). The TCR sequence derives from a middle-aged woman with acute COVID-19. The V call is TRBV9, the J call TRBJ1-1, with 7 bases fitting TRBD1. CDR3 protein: CASSDQTGSDTEAFF. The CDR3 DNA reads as TGTGCCAGCAGCGACCAGACAGGGAGTGACACTGAAGCTTTCTTT.